This is a list of T cell receptor beta chains from one sample in a study of early T cells in non-severe SARS-CoV-2 infection. From the 5' RACE reads, TCRdb called clonotypes with MiXCR, one entry per CDR3 protein. The sample contains tens of thousands of distinct CDR3 sequences, about 12% of which appear only once. The sequencing input was whole blood. The source is an adult who was a healthcare worker with PCR-confirmed SARS-CoV-2 infection or an uninfected control (not recorded which). CDR3s include the opening cysteine and the closing phenylalanine or tryptophan. The order of the fields is CDR3 protein, CDR3 DNA, CDR3 length, J gene, clone size, V gene, D gene. A D gene is named only where the DNA matches it firmly. Rows give clone size only sometimes, using once, few, many, or a class for an expanded clone.

CDR3: CASRSLREVLTHEQYF; DNA: TGTGCCAGCCGTTCTCTCCGGGAGGTCCTAACCCACGAGCAGTACTTC; length: 16; J: TRBJ2-7; size: .; V: TRBV27; D: TRBD2
CDR3: CASSQLRASPLHF; DNA: TGTGCCAGCAGCCAATTAAGGGCTTCACCCCTCCACTTT; length: 13; J: TRBJ1-6; size: few; V: TRBV14; D: .
CDR3: CASTTAGLNEQFF; DNA: TGCGCCAGCACTACGGCTGGACTTAATGAGCAGTTCTTC; length: 13; J: TRBJ2-1; size: few; V: TRBV5-1; D: .
CDR3: CASSYTRAEQFF; DNA: TGTGCCAGCAGCTACACTAGGGCTGAGCAGTTCTTC; length: 12; J: TRBJ2-1; size: .; V: TRBV28; D: .
CDR3: CASSRGRGAYEQYF; DNA: TGTGCCAGCAGCCGGGGACGGGGGGCCTACGAGCAGTACTTC; length: 14; J: TRBJ2-7; size: .; V: TRBV11-2; D: TRBD2
CDR3: CASSLFPSGSSYNEQFF; DNA: TGTGCCAGCAGTTTATTCCCTAGCGGAAGCTCCTACAATGAGCAGTTCTTC; length: 17; J: TRBJ2-1; size: .; V: TRBV27; D: TRBD2
CDR3: CASSPRDRGMYQFF; DNA: TGTGCCAGCAGTCCCCGGGACAGGGGGATGTATCAGTTCTTC; length: 14; J: TRBJ2-1; size: many; V: TRBV12-3/TRBV12-4; D: TRBD1
CDR3: CASSVGQLQETQYF; DNA: TGTGCCAGCAGCGTAGGACAGCTCCAAGAGACCCAGTACTTC; length: 14; J: TRBJ2-5; size: .; V: TRBV9; D: .
CDR3: CASSLVPRAGELFF; DNA: TGTGCCAGCAGCTTGGTACCGAGAGCCGGGGAGCTGTTTTTT; length: 14; J: TRBJ2-2; size: many; V: TRBV5-4; D: .
CDR3: CASRLPGQAFF; DNA: TGTGCCAGCAGATTACCAGGGCAGGCTTTCTTT; length: 11; J: TRBJ1-1; size: few; V: TRBV6-6; D: .
CDR3: CASSQDRWGQYNSPLHF; DNA: TGTGCCAGCAGCCAAGATCGATGGGGCCAGTATAATTCACCCCTCCACTTT; length: 17; J: TRBJ1-6; size: .; V: TRBV3-2; D: .
CDR3: CASSYLAGTYNEQFF; DNA: TGTGCCAGCAGCTACCTAGCGGGGACGTACAATGAGCAGTTCTTC; length: 15; J: TRBJ2-1; size: .; V: TRBV11-2; D: TRBD2
CDR3: CASSEDTGELFF; DNA: TGTGCCAGCAGTGAAGACACCGGGGAGCTGTTTTTT; length: 12; J: TRBJ2-2; size: few; V: TRBV2; D: .
CDR3: CASSPIEAGGDYEQYF; DNA: TGTGCCAGCAGTCCTATCGAGGCTGGGGGGGACTACGAGCAGTACTTC; length: 16; J: TRBJ2-7; size: many; V: TRBV27; D: TRBD2
CDR3: CASSVAYQGVKQYF; DNA: TGTGCCAGCAGCGTAGCTTACCAGGGAGTCAAGCAGTACTTC; length: 14; J: TRBJ2-7; size: .; V: TRBV9; D: .
CDR3: CAISEPTGAQQETQYF; DNA: TGTGCCATCAGTGAGCCAACAGGGGCCCAACAAGAGACCCAGTACTTC; length: 16; J: TRBJ2-5; size: many; V: TRBV10-3; D: TRBD1
CDR3: CASSPQAGSTYNEQFF; DNA: TGTGCCAGCAGCCCCCAAGCGGGGAGCACCTACAATGAGCAGTTCTTC; length: 16; J: TRBJ2-1; size: .; V: TRBV7-9; D: TRBD2
CDR3: CAWTGGGGGYTF; DNA: TGTGCCTGGACAGGGGGTGGTGGAGGCTACACCTTC; length: 12; J: TRBJ1-2; size: few; V: TRBV30; D: TRBD1
CDR3: CASSPTRTSGTFTDTQYF; DNA: TGTGCCAGCTCACCGACCCGGACTAGCGGTACCTTCACAGATACGCAGTATTTT; length: 18; J: TRBJ2-3; size: .; V: TRBV18; D: TRBD2
CDR3: CASSEPATGNTIYF; DNA: TGTGCCAGCAGTGAACCGGCGACCGGAAACACCATATATTTT; length: 14; J: TRBJ1-3; size: many; V: TRBV25-1; D: .
CDR3: CASSRGTGSNQPQHF; DNA: TGTGCCAGCAGTCGGGGGACGGGAAGCAATCAGCCCCAGCATTTT; length: 15; J: TRBJ1-5; size: few; V: TRBV6-5; D: .
CDR3: CASSFRTGSQTQYF; DNA: TGTGCCAGCAGTTTTCGGACAGGGAGTCAGACCCAGTACTTC; length: 14; J: TRBJ2-5; size: many; V: TRBV28; D: TRBD1
CDR3: CASSLGGGNTQYF; DNA: TGTGCCAGCAGCTTAGGAGGGGGAAATACGCAGTATTTT; length: 13; J: TRBJ2-3; size: few; V: TRBV11-2; D: .
CDR3: CASSATWGTDTQYF; DNA: TGTGCCAGCAGCGCCACCTGGGGCACAGATACGCAGTATTTT; length: 14; J: TRBJ2-3; size: medium-sized; V: TRBV7-9; D: .
CDR3: CSARPLAWSYEQYF; DNA: TGCAGTGCTAGGCCTCTAGCGTGGTCCTACGAGCAGTACTTC; length: 14; J: TRBJ2-7; size: .; V: TRBV20-1; D: .
CDR3: CSAGTGSSYNEQFF; DNA: TGCAGCGCCGGGACAGGGAGCTCCTACAATGAGCAGTTCTTC; length: 14; J: TRBJ2-1; size: many; V: TRBV29-1; D: TRBD1
CDR3: CASSDMGAVADTQYF; DNA: TGCGCCAGCAGTGATATGGGGGCTGTCGCAGATACGCAGTATTTT; length: 15; J: TRBJ2-3; size: many; V: TRBV10-2; D: .
CDR3: CASSPRGHYEQYF; DNA: TGTGCCAGCAGCCCCCGGGGGCACTACGAGCAGTACTTC; length: 13; J: TRBJ2-7; size: many; V: TRBV14; D: .
CDR3: CSAGREAAYNEQFF; DNA: TGCAGTGCTGGGCGGGAGGCCGCCTACAATGAGCAGTTCTTC; length: 14; J: TRBJ2-1; size: many; V: TRBV20-1; D: TRBD2
CDR3: CASSLYGTGINQPQHF; DNA: TGTGCCAGCAGCTTATATGGGACAGGGATCAATCAGCCCCAGCATTTT; length: 16; J: TRBJ1-5; size: .; V: TRBV7-9; D: TRBD1
CDR3: CASRQVGEQYF; DNA: TGCGCCAGCAGACAGGTTGGCGAGCAGTACTTC; length: 11; J: TRBJ2-7; size: many; V: TRBV6-5; D: .
CDR3: CASSPRIPGELFF; DNA: TGTGCCAGCAGCCCAAGGATCCCCGGGGAGCTGTTTTTT; length: 13; J: TRBJ2-2; size: few; V: TRBV14; D: .
CDR3: CATSDRGQGNTGELFF; DNA: TGTGCCACCAGTGATCGGGGACAGGGGAACACCGGGGAGCTGTTTTTT; length: 16; J: TRBJ2-2; size: .; V: TRBV24-1; D: TRBD1
CDR3: CASSPRDLNTEAFF; DNA: TGCGCCAGCAGCCCCCGGGACCTCAACACTGAAGCTTTCTTT; length: 14; J: TRBJ1-1; size: .; V: TRBV5-1; D: .
CDR3: CASSPWGGPVRDTQYF; DNA: TGTGCCAGCAGCCCCTGGGGCGGACCCGTTCGGGATACGCAGTATTTT; length: 16; J: TRBJ2-3; size: few; V: TRBV7-6; D: .
CDR3: CASSYVLTVGAGNTIYF; DNA: TGTGCCAGCAGTTACGTACTAACAGTAGGGGCGGGAAACACCATATATTTT; length: 17; J: TRBJ1-3; size: many; V: TRBV6-6; D: .
CDR3: CASSFGPTRDTIYF; DNA: TGTGCCAGCAGTTTCGGACCGACGCGAGACACCATATATTTT; length: 14; J: TRBJ1-3; size: many; V: TRBV6-2/TRBV6-3; D: .
CDR3: CASSFSGRFVGTGELFF; DNA: TGTGCCAGCAGCTTTAGCGGGAGATTCGTTGGCACCGGGGAGCTGTTTTTT; length: 17; J: TRBJ2-2; size: many; V: TRBV7-6; D: TRBD2
CDR3: CASSQDKGGALHF; DNA: TGTGCCAGCAGCCAAGATAAAGGCGGGGCCCTCCACTTT; length: 13; J: TRBJ1-6; size: .; V: TRBV4-2; D: .
CDR3: CASSLQGAIYQPQHF; DNA: TGTGCCAGCAGTTTACAGGGGGCGATATATCAGCCCCAGCATTTT; length: 15; J: TRBJ1-5; size: .; V: TRBV28; D: TRBD1
CDR3: CASSSGGLAGGYEQYF; DNA: TGTGCCAGCAGCTCCGGGGGACTAGCGGGAGGGTACGAGCAGTACTTC; length: 16; J: TRBJ2-7; size: .; V: TRBV7-2; D: TRBD2
CDR3: CASSPYSEQETQYF; DNA: TGTGCCAGCAGCCCGTACTCCGAACAAGAGACCCAGTACTTC; length: 14; J: TRBJ2-5; size: many; V: TRBV11-3; D: .
CDR3: CAWVSGGVFF; DNA: TGTGCCTGGGTCTCCGGGGGGGTTTTCTTT; length: 10; J: TRBJ1-1; size: .; V: TRBV30; D: .
CDR3: CASSPRGWVGKLFF; DNA: TGTGCCAGCAGTCCGAGGGGATGGGTGGGAAAACTGTTTTTT; length: 14; J: TRBJ1-4; size: .; V: TRBV6-5; D: .
CDR3: CASRNRGGSSGANVLTF; DNA: TGTGCCAGCAGGAACAGGGGCGGTAGCTCTGGGGCCAACGTCCTGACTTTC; length: 17; J: TRBJ2-6; size: many; V: TRBV27; D: TRBD1
CDR3: CSVTGPNTEAFF; DNA: TGCAGCGTAACAGGGCCGAACACTGAAGCTTTCTTT; length: 12; J: TRBJ1-1; size: many; V: TRBV29-1; D: .
CDR3: CASSLRAGDNEQFF; DNA: TGTGCCAGCAGCCTTCGGGCAGGCGACAATGAGCAGTTCTTC; length: 14; J: TRBJ2-1; size: many; V: TRBV13; D: .
CDR3: CASTYQETQYF; DNA: TGTGCCAGTACGTATCAAGAGACCCAGTACTTC; length: 11; J: TRBJ2-5; size: .; V: TRBV7-8; D: .
CDR3: CASSELPAGGQETQYF; DNA: TGCGCCAGCAGTGAGCTCCCAGCGGGGGGCCAAGAGACCCAGTACTTC; length: 16; J: TRBJ2-5; size: few; V: TRBV10-1; D: TRBD2
CDR3: CASALTGTGTKNIQYF; DNA: TGTGCCAGCGCCCTGACCGGGACAGGGACCAAAAACATTCAGTACTTC; length: 16; J: TRBJ2-4; size: few; V: TRBV12-3/TRBV12-4; D: TRBD1
CDR3: CASSDLRQGTDTQYF; DNA: TGTGCCAGCAGCGACCTTCGACAGGGCACAGATACGCAGTATTTT; length: 15; J: TRBJ2-3; size: many; V: TRBV9; D: .
CDR3: CASSPTAGRRQPQHF; DNA: TGCGCCAGCAGCCCGACGGCAGGGAGGCGACAGCCCCAGCATTTT; length: 15; J: TRBJ1-5; size: many; V: TRBV5-1; D: .
CDR3: CASRLTGLGYEQYF; DNA: TGTGCCAGCAGGCTCACCGGACTGGGATACGAGCAGTACTTC; length: 14; J: TRBJ2-7; size: .; V: TRBV11-2; D: .
CDR3: CASGLVLAGGPSPKTQYF; DNA: TGTGCTAGTGGTTTGGTCCTAGCGGGAGGGCCTTCGCCCAAGACCCAGTACTTC; length: 18; J: TRBJ2-5; size: many; V: TRBV12-5; D: TRBD2
CDR3: CSAAQTGREKLFF; DNA: TGCAGTGCAGCGCAGACCGGACGCGAAAAACTGTTTTTT; length: 13; J: TRBJ1-4; size: few; V: TRBV20-1; D: .